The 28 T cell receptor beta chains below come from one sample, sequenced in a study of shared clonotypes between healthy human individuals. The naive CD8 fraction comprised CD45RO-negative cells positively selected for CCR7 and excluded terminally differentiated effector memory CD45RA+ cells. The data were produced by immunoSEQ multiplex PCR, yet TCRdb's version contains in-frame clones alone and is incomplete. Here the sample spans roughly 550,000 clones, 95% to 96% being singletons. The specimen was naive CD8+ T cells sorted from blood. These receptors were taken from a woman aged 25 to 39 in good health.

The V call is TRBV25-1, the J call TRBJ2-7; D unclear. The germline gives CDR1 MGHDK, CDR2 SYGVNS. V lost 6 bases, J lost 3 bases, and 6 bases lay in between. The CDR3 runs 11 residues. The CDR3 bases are TGTGCCAGCAGCCCTGACTACGAGCAGTACTTC. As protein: CASSPDYEQYF.

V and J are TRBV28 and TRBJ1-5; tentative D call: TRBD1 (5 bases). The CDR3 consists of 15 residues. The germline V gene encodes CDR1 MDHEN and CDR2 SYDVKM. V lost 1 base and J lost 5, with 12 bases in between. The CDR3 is CASSLSLTVDQPQHF. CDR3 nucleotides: TGTGCCAGCAGTTTATCCCTGACAGTGGATCAGCCCCAGCATTTT.

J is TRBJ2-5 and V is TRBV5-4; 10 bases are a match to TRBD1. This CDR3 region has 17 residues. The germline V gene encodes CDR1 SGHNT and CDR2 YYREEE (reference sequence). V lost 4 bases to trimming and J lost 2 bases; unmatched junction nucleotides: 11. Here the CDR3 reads CASSNFRDRGVQETQYF. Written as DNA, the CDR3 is TGTGCCAGCAGCAATTTCCGGGACAGGGGTGTTCAAGAGACCCAGTACTTC.

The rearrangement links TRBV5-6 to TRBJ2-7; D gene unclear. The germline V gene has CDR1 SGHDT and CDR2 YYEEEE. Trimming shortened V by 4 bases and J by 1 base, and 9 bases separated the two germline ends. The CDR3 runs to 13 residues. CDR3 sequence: CASSETASYEQYF. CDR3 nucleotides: TGTGCCAGCAGCGAGACGGCATCCTACGAGCAGTACTTC.

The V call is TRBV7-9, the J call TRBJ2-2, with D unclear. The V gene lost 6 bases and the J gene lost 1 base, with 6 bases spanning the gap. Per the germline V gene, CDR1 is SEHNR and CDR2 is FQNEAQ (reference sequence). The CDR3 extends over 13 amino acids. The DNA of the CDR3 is TGTGCCAGCAGACGAGGGAACACCGGGGAGCTGTTTTTT. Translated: CASRRGNTGELFF.

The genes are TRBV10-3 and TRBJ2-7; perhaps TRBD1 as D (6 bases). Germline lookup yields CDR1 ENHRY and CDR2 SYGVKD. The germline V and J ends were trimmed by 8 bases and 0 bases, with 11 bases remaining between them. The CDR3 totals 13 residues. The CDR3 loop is CAISNRVSYEQYF. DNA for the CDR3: TGTGCCATCTCCAACAGGGTCTCCTACGAGCAGTACTTC.

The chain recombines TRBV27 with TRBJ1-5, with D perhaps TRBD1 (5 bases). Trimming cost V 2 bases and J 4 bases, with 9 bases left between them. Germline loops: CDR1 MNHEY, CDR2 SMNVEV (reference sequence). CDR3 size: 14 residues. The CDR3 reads CASSLVKGNQPQHF. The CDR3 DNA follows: TGTGCCAGCAGTTTAGTGAAGGGGAATCAGCCCCAGCATTTT.

CDR3: CASSYLGNQETQYF. The CDR3 coding sequence is TGTGCCAGCAGTTACCTTGGAAACCAAGAGACCCAGTACTTC. The chain carries TRBV6-5 and TRBJ2-5; no clear D gene. This CDR3 comprises 14 residues. V lost 2 bases, J lost 0 bases, and 7 bases lay in between. Germline-derived CDR1 and CDR2 are MNHEY and SVGAGI.

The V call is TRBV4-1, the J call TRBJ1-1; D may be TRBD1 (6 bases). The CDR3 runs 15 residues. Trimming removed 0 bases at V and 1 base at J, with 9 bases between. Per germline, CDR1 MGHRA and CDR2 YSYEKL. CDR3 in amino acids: CASSQDPGANTEAFF. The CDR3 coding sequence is TGCGCCAGCAGCCAAGATCCGGGGGCGAACACTGAAGCTTTCTTT.

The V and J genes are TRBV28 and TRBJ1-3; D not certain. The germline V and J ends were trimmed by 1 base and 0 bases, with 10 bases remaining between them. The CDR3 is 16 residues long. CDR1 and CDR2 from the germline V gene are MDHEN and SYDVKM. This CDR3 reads CASSLLASGSGNTIYF. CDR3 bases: TGTGCCAGCAGTTTATTGGCGTCTGGCTCTGGAAACACCATATATTTT.

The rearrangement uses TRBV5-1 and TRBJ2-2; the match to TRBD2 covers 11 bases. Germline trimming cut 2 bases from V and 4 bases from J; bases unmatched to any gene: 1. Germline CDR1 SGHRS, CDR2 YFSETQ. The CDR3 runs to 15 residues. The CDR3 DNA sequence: TGCGCCAGCAGCTTTAGCGGGAGGGGCACCGGGGAGCTGTTTTTT. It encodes CASSFSGRGTGELFF.

CDR3 nucleotides: TGTGCCAGCAGCCCCCGGACAGTTAACACAGATACGCAGTATTTT. Its protein is CASSPRTVNTDTQYF. This sequence joins TRBV4-2 and TRBJ2-3; a possible D gene is TRBD1 (6 bases). Germline V gene lookup returns CDR1 LGHNA and CDR2 YNFKEQ. This CDR3 region has 15 residues. V lost 4 bases and J lost 2, with 13 bases in between.

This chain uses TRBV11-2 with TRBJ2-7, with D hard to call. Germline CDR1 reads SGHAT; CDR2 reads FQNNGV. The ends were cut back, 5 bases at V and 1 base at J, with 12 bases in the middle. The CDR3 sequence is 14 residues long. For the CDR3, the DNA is TGTGCCAGCAGCCTTTCCGGGCCGTCCTACGAGCAGTACTTC. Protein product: CASSLSGPSYEQYF.

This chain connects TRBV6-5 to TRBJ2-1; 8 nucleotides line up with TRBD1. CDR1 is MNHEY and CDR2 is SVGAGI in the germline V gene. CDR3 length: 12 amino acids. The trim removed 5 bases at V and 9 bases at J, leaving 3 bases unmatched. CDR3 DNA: TGTGCCAGCAGTGGACAGGGCGGTGAGCAGTTCTTC. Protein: CASSGQGGEQFF.

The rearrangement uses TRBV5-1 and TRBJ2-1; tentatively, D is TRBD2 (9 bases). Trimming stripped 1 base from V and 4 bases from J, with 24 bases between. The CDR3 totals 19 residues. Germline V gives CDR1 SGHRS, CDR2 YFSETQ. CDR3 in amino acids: CASSLWTGLRREGYNEQFF. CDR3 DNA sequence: TGCGCCAGCAGCTTGTGGACAGGGTTGAGGCGGGAGGGATACAATGAGCAGTTCTTC.

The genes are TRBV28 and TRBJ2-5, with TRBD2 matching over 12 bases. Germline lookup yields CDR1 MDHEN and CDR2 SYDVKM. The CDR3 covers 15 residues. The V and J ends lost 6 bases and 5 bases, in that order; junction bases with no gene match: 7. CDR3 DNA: TGTGCCAGCAGGGATAGGACTAGCGGGACGGAGACCCAGTACTTC. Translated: CASRDRTSGTETQYF.

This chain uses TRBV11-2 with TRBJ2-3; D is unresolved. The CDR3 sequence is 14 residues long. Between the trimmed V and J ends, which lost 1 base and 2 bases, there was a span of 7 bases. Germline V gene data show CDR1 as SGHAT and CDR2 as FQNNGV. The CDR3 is CASSLGTITDTQYF. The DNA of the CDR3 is TGTGCCAGCAGCTTAGGGACCATCACAGATACGCAGTATTTT.

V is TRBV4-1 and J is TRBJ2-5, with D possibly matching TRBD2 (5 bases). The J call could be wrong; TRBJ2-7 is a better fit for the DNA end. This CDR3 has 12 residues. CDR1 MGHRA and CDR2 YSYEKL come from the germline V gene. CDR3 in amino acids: CASSSGTYEQYF. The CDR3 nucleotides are TGCGCCAGCTCCAGCGGAACCTACGAGCAGTACTTC.

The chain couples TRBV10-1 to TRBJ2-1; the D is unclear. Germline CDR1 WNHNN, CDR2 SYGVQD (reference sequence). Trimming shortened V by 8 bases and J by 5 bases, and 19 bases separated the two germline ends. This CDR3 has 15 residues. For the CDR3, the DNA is TGCGCCAGCTCGAAAGACGACGGAATACACAATGAGCAGTTCTTC. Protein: CASSKDDGIHNEQFF.

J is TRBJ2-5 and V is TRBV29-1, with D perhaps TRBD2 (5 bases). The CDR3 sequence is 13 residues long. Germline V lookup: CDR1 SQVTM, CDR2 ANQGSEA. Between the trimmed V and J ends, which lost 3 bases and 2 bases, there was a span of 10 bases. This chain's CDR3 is CSVDLAGQETQYF. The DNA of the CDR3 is TGCAGCGTTGATCTGGCGGGTCAAGAGACCCAGTACTTC.

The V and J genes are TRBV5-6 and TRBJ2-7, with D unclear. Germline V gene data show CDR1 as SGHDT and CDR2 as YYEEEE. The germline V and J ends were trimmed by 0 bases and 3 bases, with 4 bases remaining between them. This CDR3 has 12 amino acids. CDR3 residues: CASSLGIYEQYF. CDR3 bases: TGTGCCAGCAGCTTGGGGATCTACGAGCAGTACTTC.

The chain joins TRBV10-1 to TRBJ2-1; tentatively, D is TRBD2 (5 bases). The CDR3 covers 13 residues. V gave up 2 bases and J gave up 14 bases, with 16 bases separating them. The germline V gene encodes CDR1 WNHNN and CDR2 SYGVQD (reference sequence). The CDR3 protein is CASSEGPALREFF. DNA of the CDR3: TGCGCCAGCAGTGAGGGACCCGCGTTGAGGGAGTTCTTC.

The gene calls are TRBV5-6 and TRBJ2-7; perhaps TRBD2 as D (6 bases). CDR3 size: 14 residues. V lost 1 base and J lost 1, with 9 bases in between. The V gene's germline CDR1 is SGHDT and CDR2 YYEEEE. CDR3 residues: CASSLRGLSYEQYF. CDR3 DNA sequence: TGTGCCAGCAGCTTGAGGGGACTTTCCTACGAGCAGTACTTC.

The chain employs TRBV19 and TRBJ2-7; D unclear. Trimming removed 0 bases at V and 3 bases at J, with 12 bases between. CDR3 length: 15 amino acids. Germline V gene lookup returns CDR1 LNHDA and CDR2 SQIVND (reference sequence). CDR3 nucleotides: TGTGCCAGTAGTATAGATCTTGGCGTTCTCTACGAGCAGTACTTC. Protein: CASSIDLGVLYEQYF.

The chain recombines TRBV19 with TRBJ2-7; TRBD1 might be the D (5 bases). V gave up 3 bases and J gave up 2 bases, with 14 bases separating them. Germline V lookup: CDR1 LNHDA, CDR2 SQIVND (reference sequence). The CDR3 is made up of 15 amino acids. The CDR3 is CASSMGQATTYEQYF. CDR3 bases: TGTGCCAGTAGTATGGGGCAGGCTACCACCTACGAGCAGTACTTC.

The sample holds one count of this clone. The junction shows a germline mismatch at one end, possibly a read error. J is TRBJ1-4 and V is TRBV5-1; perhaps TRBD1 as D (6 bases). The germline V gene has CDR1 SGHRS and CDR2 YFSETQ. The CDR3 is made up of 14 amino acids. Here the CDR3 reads CASNLDSSNEKLFF. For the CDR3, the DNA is TGCGCCAGCAACTTGGACAGCTCTAATGAAAAACTGTTTTTT.

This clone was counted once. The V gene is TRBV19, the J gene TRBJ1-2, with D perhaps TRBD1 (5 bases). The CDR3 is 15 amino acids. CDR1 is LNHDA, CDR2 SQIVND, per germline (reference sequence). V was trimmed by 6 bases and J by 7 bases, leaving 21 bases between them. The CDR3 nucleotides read TGTGCCAGTAGGCCGGGGGGGGGAACCCAATCTGGCTACACCTTC. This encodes CASRPGGGTQSGYTF.

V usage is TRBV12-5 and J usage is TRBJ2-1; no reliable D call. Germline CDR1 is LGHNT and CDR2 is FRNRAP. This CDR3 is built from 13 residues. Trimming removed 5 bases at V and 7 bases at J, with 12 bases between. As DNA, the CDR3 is TGTGCTAGTGGTCCCTCGGAGAGGAATGAGCAGTTCTTC. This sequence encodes CASGPSERNEQFF.